This T cell receptor (beta chain) was profiled in a study of shared clonotypes between healthy human individuals. General study points: Depth was large, yet rarefaction showed that sorted-subset sequencing was incomplete.

Germline lookup yields CDR1 SGHRS and CDR2 YFSETQ. Trimming removed 4 bases at V and 6 bases at J, with 16 bases between. The CDR3 loop spans 15 amino acids. Sequenced by immunoSEQ multiplex PCR; TCRdb stores in-frame clones only, minus some. This table has roughly 2,500,000 clones, 80% to 95% appearing once. The CD4+ fraction was divided into a CD45RA+ naive subset and a CD45RA-negative memory subset. About this clone itself: Its antigen is not identified.

The sequencing sample was made of naive CD4+ T cells from PBMCs. The subset denotes: CD45RA+ positively selected. The sequence came from a young man in good health. Some clones in this sample may be carry-over from other donors' samples. The V and J genes are TRBV5-1 and TRBJ2-2; D might be TRBD1 or TRBD2, each matching 5 bases. The CDR3 region is CASSPDGGTAGELFF. CDR3 coding DNA: TGCGCCAGCAGCCCGGATGGGGGTACCGCCGGGGAGCTGTTTTTT.